These 4 T cell receptor beta chains came from one sample sequenced in a study of CD8 T cells in Susac syndrome. An input of about 0.5 to 1 ug of RNA was subjected to reverse transcription using random hexamers. Via MiXCR, TCRdb re-called the immunoSEQ multiplex PCR reads, giving one row per CDR3 protein. Of 150,000 to 200,000 distinct CDR3 sequences listed, about 95% are singletons. The sequenced sample was CD4+ T cells from PBMCs. The receptors were gathered from a human donor in good health.

The gene calls are TRBV5-4 and TRBJ1-2; unclear D gene. V was shortened by 0 bases and J by 7 bases, with 10 bases between the two germline ends. Germline-derived CDR1 and CDR2 are SGHNT and YYREEE (reference sequence). CDR3 size: 13 residues. The DNA of the CDR3 is TGTGCCAGCAGCTTGGCTCAGATCGGTGGCTACACCTTC. Translating it yields CASSLAQIGGYTF.

The V and J genes are TRBV3-1 and TRBJ1-4, with D tentatively TRBD1 (6 bases). The CDR3 is made up of 16 amino acids. The germline gives CDR1 LGHDT, CDR2 YNNKEL (reference sequence). Between the trimmed V and J ends, which lost 0 bases and 8 bases, there was a span of 16 bases. CDR3 region: CASSQDLGGLREKLFF. In nucleotides, the CDR3 is TGTGCCAGCAGCCAAGATTTGGGGGGCTTAAGGGAAAAACTGTTTTTT.

This clonotype came up once. This chain joins TRBV28 and TRBJ1-2; TRBD1 aligns across 8 bases. The junction had 3 bases not matched to a gene; V was cut back by 4 bases and J by 2 bases. Germline values: CDR1 MDHEN, CDR2 SYDVKM. The CDR3 contains 14 residues. CDR3 sequence reads: CASSYRGENYGYTF. The CDR3 region has the DNA TGTGCCAGCAGTTACAGGGGGGAAAACTATGGCTACACCTTC.

This clonotype was seen once. This CDR3 is CAWSPGGGDARGYTF. CDR3 DNA: TGTGCCTGGAGCCCGGGAGGGGGCGACGCGCGGGGCTACACCTTC. The chain is built from TRBV30 and TRBJ1-2; TRBD1 matches 7 bases. Losses at the gene ends were 3 bases for V and 8 bases for J; bases not matched to a gene: 15. The germline gives CDR1 GTSNPN, CDR2 SVGIG (reference sequence). CDR3 length equals 15 residues.